Below are 10 T cell receptor beta chains sequenced from a single sample in a study of T cells in localized non-small cell lung cancer. The repertoire was sequenced with immunoSEQ multiplex PCR; TCRdb's copy has only in-frame clones and lacks some. The table records some 12,000 clones, around 88% of them present only once. Sequences were derived from peripheral blood, sampled before any cancer treatment. These receptors originate from a male donor older than 55 with stage I lung adenocarcinoma.

The chain couples TRBV5-1 to TRBJ1-2; D perhaps matches TRBD1 (5 bases). The CDR3 has 16 amino acids. Germline V gene sequence: CDR1 SGHRS, CDR2 YFSETQ. Between the trimmed V and J ends, which lost 4 bases and 0 bases, there was a span of 16 bases. The CDR3 nucleotides are TGCGCCAGCAGCCCCGAGGAGGGGCGAGCTAACTATGGCTACACCTTC. It is translated as CASSPEEGRANYGYTF.

This chain links TRBV19 with TRBJ2-3; 11 bases fit TRBD2. The J segment lost 1 base and the V segment lost 5 bases, leaving 5 bases of the junction unmatched. This CDR3 has 16 amino acids. The germline gives CDR1 LNHDA, CDR2 SQIVND (reference sequence). In DNA, the CDR3 is TGTGCCAGTAGTTTACTAGCGGGAGAGGGCACAGATACGCAGTATTTT. It yields the protein CASSLLAGEGTDTQYF.

This clone rates as medium-sized. The chain recombines TRBV7-9 with TRBJ1-1; D call uncertain. The germline CDR1 and CDR2 sequences are SEHNR and FQNEAQ (reference sequence). The V gene lost 5 bases and the J gene lost 1 base, with 14 bases spanning the gap. The CDR3 has 15 amino acids. The CDR3 DNA follows: TGTGCCAGCAGCCCAGTAATGCCGTCGAACACTGAAGCTTTCTTT. Amino acids: CASSPVMPSNTEAFF.

The chain joins TRBV7-6 to TRBJ2-1; D perhaps matches TRBD2 (5 bases). This CDR3 has 14 amino acids. Germline CDR1 and CDR2: SGHVS and FNYEAQ. The V gene lost 4 bases and the J gene lost 7 bases, with 14 bases spanning the gap. The CDR3 reads CASSSPRRGNEQFF. As DNA, the CDR3 is TGTGCCAGCAGCTCCCCCCGGCGCGGGAATGAGCAGTTCTTC.

The chain joins TRBV7-9 to TRBJ1-5; D ambiguous. Per germline, CDR1 SEHNR and CDR2 FQNEAQ (reference sequence). The CDR3 consists of 13 residues. The V gene lost 3 bases and the J gene lost 7 bases, with 10 bases spanning the gap. The CDR3 here is CASSLVGEQPQHF. As DNA, the CDR3 is TGTGCCAGCAGCTTGGTCGGAGAGCAGCCCCAGCATTTT.

This clone showed up just once. The gene calls are TRBV5-1 and TRBJ2-7; D is undetermined. The CDR3 has 13 residues. In germline, CDR1 is SGHRS, CDR2 YFSETQ. Trimming left V 0 bases short and J 2 bases short, with 6 bases between. The CDR3 coding sequence is TGCGCCAGCAGCTTGGGGGCCGCCTACGAGCAGTACTTC. It codes for CASSLGAAYEQYF.

The genes are TRBV19 and TRBJ2-1; D is perhaps TRBD2 (5 bases). The V end was cut by 8 bases, the J end by 14 bases, with 19 bases between. Looked up from germline, CDR1 is LNHDA and CDR2 is SQIVND (reference sequence). The CDR3 runs to 12 residues. This CDR3 is CASSEYAGLEFF. Here the CDR3 DNA reads TGTGCCAGTTCAGAGTATGCGGGCTTGGAGTTCTTC. Full variable domain (missing parts from reference TRBV19 and TRBJ2-1): DGGITQSPKYLFRKEGQNVTLSCEQNLNHDAMYWYRQDPGQGLRLIYYSQIVNDFQKGDIAEGYSVSREKKESFPLTVTSAQKNPTAFYLCASSEYAGLEFFGPGTRLTVL.

Here the CDR3 DNA reads TGTGCCAGCAGACCGATCCAAGGGTCCCAAGAGACCCAGTACTTC. Encoded protein: CASRPIQGSQETQYF. The J gene is TRBJ2-5, the V gene TRBV25-1; D remains ambiguous. The germline V and J ends were trimmed by 6 bases and 1 base, with 15 bases remaining between them. Germline CDR1 reads MGHDK; CDR2 reads SYGVNS. The CDR3 covers 15 residues.

This chain joins TRBV19 and TRBJ1-3, with a weak D call TRBD1 (6 bases). The CDR3 covers 14 residues. Trimming took 8 bases from V and 9 from J, leaving 20 bases between them. Germline CDR1 and CDR2: LNHDA and SQIVND (reference sequence). The CDR3 region is CASATVYRDGTIYF. The CDR3 DNA follows: TGTGCCAGTGCAACGGTTTACAGGGATGGCACCATATATTTT. Drawing the rest from reference TRBV19 and TRBJ1-3, the complete variable domain is DGGITQSPKYLFRKEGQNVTLSCEQNLNHDAMYWYRQDPGQGLRLIYYSQIVNDFQKGDIAEGYSVSREKKESFPLTVTSAQKNPTAFYLCASATVYRDGTIYFGEGSWLTVV.

V gene TRBV5-1 combines with J gene TRBJ2-5; D remains ambiguous. CDR1 and CDR2 from the germline V gene are SGHRS and YFSETQ. This CDR3 region has 13 residues. Trimming shortened V by 3 bases and J by 5 bases, and 11 bases separated the two germline ends. For the CDR3, the DNA is TGCGCCAGCAGCTCATCATCCGTGGAGACCCAGTACTTC. This sequence encodes CASSSSSVETQYF.